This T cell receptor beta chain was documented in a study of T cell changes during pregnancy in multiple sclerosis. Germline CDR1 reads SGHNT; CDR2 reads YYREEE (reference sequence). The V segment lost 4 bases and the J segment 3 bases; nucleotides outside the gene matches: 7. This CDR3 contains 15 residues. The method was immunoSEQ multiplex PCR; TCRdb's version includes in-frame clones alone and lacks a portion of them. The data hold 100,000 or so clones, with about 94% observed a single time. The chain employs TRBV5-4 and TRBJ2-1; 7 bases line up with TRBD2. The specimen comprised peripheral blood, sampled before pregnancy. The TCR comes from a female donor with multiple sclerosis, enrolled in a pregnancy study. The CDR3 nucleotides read TGTGCCAGCAGCCCAACGGGAGGTGGCTACAATGAGCAGTTCTTC. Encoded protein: CASSPTGGGYNEQFF.